The clone carrying this TCR beta chain was seen at least ten times. Its antigen is undetermined. These data belong to a study of CD8 T cells in ankylosing spondylitis. Findings and caveats of the study: Enrichment of disease-linked clones was reportedly significant in matched ankylosing spondylitis synovial fluid. Past research had described some motif variants in reactive arthritis synovial fluid and blood. A motif of roughly eight highly homologous TCR beta variants was seen as apparently characteristic of ankylosing spondylitis blood.

The CDR3 is 14 amino acids. Germline V gives CDR1 SGHAT, CDR2 FQNNGV. V lost 7 bases, J lost 4 bases, and 16 bases lay in between. TCR beta libraries were made by quantitative 5'-RACE with molecular barcodes. MiXCR was run by TCRdb on the 5' RACE reads, yielding one entry per CDR3 protein. The data contain a few hundred thousand distinct CDR3 sequences, about 13% of them singletons. The V and J genes are TRBV11-2 and TRBJ1-1; no firm D call. The TCR was taken from a male donor with ankylosing spondylitis. The material sequenced was blood, either unsorted or a sorted T cell fraction (not recorded which). CDR3 sequence reads: CASTHGAKGTEAFF. CDR3 in DNA: TGTGCCAGCACCCATGGCGCGAAGGGCACTGAAGCTTTCTTT.